Each of the 11 T cell receptor beta chains below was sequenced from the same sample in a study of blood T cell repertoires in COVID-19. Method: immunoSEQ multiplex PCR; TCRdb's copy keeps in-frame clones and lacks some. The sample includes over 250,000 clones, about 89% seen only once; the top ten take roughly 2.2%. The sample comprised peripheral blood. The source of these receptors is a man aged 50-60 years with acute or convalescent COVID-19.

The V and J genes are TRBV7-9 and TRBJ2-7; weak D call: TRBD1 (6 bases). Trimming took 4 bases from V and 2 from J, leaving 12 bases between them. The CDR3 has 14 residues. Germline CDR1 SEHNR, CDR2 FQNEAQ (reference sequence). CDR3 sequence (DNA): TGTGCCAGCAGCTCAGAGGGGGACCCCTACGAGCAGTACTTC. Translated, it gives CASSSEGDPYEQYF.

This clone was observed a few times. Written as DNA, the CDR3 is TGCGCCCTTGTTTTTTATAATTCACCCCTCCACTTT. Translation gives CALVFYNSPLHF. The V and J genes are TRBV23-1 and TRBJ1-6, with unresolved D. TRBV23-1 belongs to the ORF category, with a function that is uncertain. The CDR3 contains 12 residues. V lost 11 bases and J lost 4, with 9 bases in between.

The sample holds a few counts of this clone. Other DNA sequences of this sample code for an identical CDR3. CDR3 sequence (DNA): TGTGCCAGCAGCTTGTATAATGAGCAGTTCTTC. This encodes CASSLYNEQFF. This chain uses TRBV5-5 with TRBJ2-1, with no clear D. Germline V gene lookup returns CDR1 SGHKS and CDR2 YYEKEE (reference sequence). CDR3 length equals 11 residues. Trimming left V 1 base short and J 7 bases short, with 3 bases between.

V gene TRBV2 combines with J gene TRBJ1-2, with D possibly matching TRBD1 (6 bases). There are 14 residues in the CDR3. Per germline, CDR1 SNHLY and CDR2 FYNNEI. V was clipped by 6 bases and J by 3 bases, with 14 bases between them. The chain's CDR3 is CASRGRGADYGYTF. The CDR3 DNA sequence: TGTGCCAGCAGGGGCAGGGGCGCTGACTATGGCTACACCTTC.

This chain connects TRBV5-6 to TRBJ1-4, with D uncertain. CDR3 length: 13 amino acids. Looked up from germline, CDR1 is SGHDT and CDR2 is YYEEEE. The ends were cut back, 1 base at V and 4 bases at J, with 5 bases in the middle. DNA of the CDR3: TGTGCCAGCAGCTTGTACAGTAATGAAAAACTGTTTTTT. It codes for CASSLYSNEKLFF. Combining the CDR3 with reference TRBV5-6 and TRBJ1-4 gives the whole variable domain DAGVTQSPTHLIKTRGQQVTLRCSPKSGHDTVSWYQQALGQGPQFIFQYYEEEERQRGNFPDRFSGHQFPNYSSELNVNALLLGDSALYLCASSLYSNEKLFFGSGTQLSVL.

The J gene is TRBJ2-3, the V gene TRBV7-3, with 9 nucleotides matching TRBD2. With 3 bases clipped from V and 0 bases from J, the junction kept 22 bases outside the gene matches. Germline-derived CDR1 and CDR2 are SGHTA and FQGTGA. CDR3 length equals 22 residues. The CDR3 DNA reads TGTGCCAGCAGCTTCCCCCCCAGGGTAGCGGGGGCCCCGTGGGGGAGCACAGATACGCAGTATTTT. Its translation is CASSFPPRVAGAPWGSTDTQYF.

The chain employs TRBV18 and TRBJ1-4; 8 positions agree with TRBD1. CDR1 is KGHSH, CDR2 LQKENI, per germline. The ends lost 2 bases at V and 2 bases at J; junction bases unmatched: 1. The CDR3 totals 15 residues. CDR3 in DNA: TGTGCCAGCTCACCAGCAGGGGGCACTAATGAAAAACTGTTTTTT. Translating gives CASSPAGGTNEKLFF.

The rearrangement links TRBV12-5 to TRBJ1-5, with a possible D match to TRBD1 (6 bases). Germline V CDR1 and CDR2: LGHNT, FRNRAP. V gave up 6 bases and J gave up 1 base, with 13 bases separating them. CDR3 length: 15 amino acids. In DNA, the CDR3 is TGTGCTAGTGGGCCCACTACAGGGAGCAATCAGCCCCAGCATTTT. Its protein product is CASGPTTGSNQPQHF.

The V gene is TRBV4-2, the J gene TRBJ2-3; D is possibly TRBD2 (6 bases). There are 16 residues in the CDR3. CDR1 LGHNA and CDR2 YNFKEQ come from the germline V gene. The V end was cut by 0 bases, the J end by 0 bases, with 10 bases between. DNA of the CDR3: TGTGCCAGCAGCCAAGAGATAAGCGGGAGCACAGATACGCAGTATTTT. Amino acids: CASSQEISGSTDTQYF.

The chain has TRBV28 and TRBJ2-3, with 10 bases that match TRBD1. The CDR3 has 15 amino acids. Germline-derived CDR1 and CDR2 are MDHEN and SYDVKM. The V and J ends lost 2 bases and 1 base, in that order; junction bases with no gene match: 0. The CDR3 protein is CASSLGQGGTDTQYF. The CDR3 region has the DNA TGTGCCAGCAGTTTAGGACAGGGGGGCACAGATACGCAGTATTTT.

This rearrangement joins TRBV19 to TRBJ1-1; possible D gene TRBD1, 6 bases. This CDR3 is 15 amino acids long. Germline V gene data show CDR1 as LNHDA and CDR2 as SQIVND (reference sequence). V dropped 3 bases and J dropped 1 base, with 12 bases sitting between them. CDR3 bases: TGTGCCAGTAGTATCTTACAGGGATGGAACACTGAAGCTTTCTTT. This gives the protein CASSILQGWNTEAFF. The complete variable domain, with remaining parts taken from reference TRBV19 and TRBJ1-1, reads DGGITQSPKYLFRKEGQNVTLSCEQNLNHDAMYWYRQDPGQGLRLIYYSQIVNDFQKGDIAEGYSVSREKKESFPLTVTSAQKNPTAFYLCASSILQGWNTEAFFGQGTRLTVV.